These T cell receptor beta chains were read from a single sample in a study of cytotoxic CD8 clonotypes in ibrutinib-treated CLL. TCRdb's copy holds only in-frame clones and misses some; the assay was immunoSEQ multiplex PCR. The profile shows 90,000 to 100,000 clones, approximately 80% of them singletons. Source: PBMCs, taken after 12 months of ibrutinib treatment. Source of these receptors: a human donor with chronic lymphocytic leukemia. CDR3s include the opening cysteine and the closing phenylalanine or tryptophan. A D gene is named only where the DNA matches it firmly. Expanded clones are given a class, and other clones once, few, many or no size at all.

clone size	V gene	J gene	D gene	CDR3 protein	CDR3 DNA
-	TRBV6-9	TRBJ2-6	-	CASSIVILRQSRANVLTF	TGTGCCAGCAGTATAGTCATCTTACGACAAAGTCGGGCCAACGTCCTGACTTTC
few	TRBV12-2	TRBJ1-1	-	CASRRTEAFF	TGTGCAAGTCGCCGCACTGAAGCTTTCTTT
-	TRBV2	TRBJ1-6	-	CASSWQNNSPLHF	TGTGCCAGCAGTTGGCAGAATAATTCACCCCTCCACTTT
-	TRBV5-1	TRBJ2-4	TRBD1	CASSSGTGLRQYF	TGCGCCAGCAGCTCCGGGACAGGGCTGAGACAGTACTTC
-	TRBV28	TRBJ1-4	TRBD1	CASRPAHGQGQNEKLFF	TGTGCCAGCAGACCCGCTCATGGACAGGGACAGAATGAAAAACTGTTTTTT
-	TRBV30	TRBJ1-5	-	CAWSVSGAPNQPQHF	TGTGCCTGGAGTGTTTCAGGGGCGCCCAATCAGCCCCAGCATTTT
-	TRBV29-1	TRBJ1-3	-	CSVPPPTGIAGNTIYF	TGCAGCGTTCCACCCCCCACAGGGATCGCGGGAAACACCATATATTTT
-	TRBV4-1	TRBJ2-1	TRBD2	CASSQTAGEYNEQFF	TGCGCCAGCAGCCAAACAGCGGGGGAGTACAATGAGCAGTTCTTC
-	TRBV2	TRBJ2-3	-	CASSEEETQYF	TGTGCCAGCAGTGAGGAGGAAACGCAGTATTTT
once	TRBV6-1	TRBJ1-1	-	CASRNKDREAFF	TGTGCCAGCAGGAACAAGGACCGCGAAGCTTTCTTT
-	TRBV10-2	TRBJ2-7	TRBD1	CASSTPGTAAYEQYF	TGCGCCAGCAGTACCCCCGGGACAGCCGCCTACGAGCAGTACTTC
-	TRBV2	TRBJ1-5	-	CASRGDTYQPQHF	TGTGCCAGCAGGGGGGACACTTATCAGCCCCAGCATTTT
few	TRBV4-2	TRBJ2-2	-	CASSPPEKELFF	TGTGCCAGCAGCCCCCCCGAAAAGGAGCTGTTTTTT
-	TRBV21-1	TRBJ1-3	-	CASGPAGNTIYF	TGTGCCAGCGGCCCAGCTGGAAACACCATATATTTT
-	TRBV7-2	TRBJ2-2	TRBD2	CASSRGLAGGLGTGELFF	TGTGCCAGCAGCCGAGGACTAGCGGGGGGTTTAGGTACCGGGGAGCTGTTTTTT
-	TRBV28	TRBJ2-2	TRBD1	CASRTGQGNTGELFF	TGTGCCAGCCGAACGGGACAGGGTAACACCGGGGAGCTGTTTTTT
-	TRBV19	TRBJ1-6	TRBD1	CASRAGTGGLAYNSPLHF	TGTGCCAGTAGGGCCGGGACAGGGGGCCTAGCGTATAATTCACCCCTCCACTTT
-	TRBV28	TRBJ1-2	-	CASSSGYGYTF	TGTGCCAGCAGTTCCGGCTATGGCTACACCTTC
-	TRBV6-4	TRBJ2-1	TRBD2	CASSLESGGTNEQFF	TGTGCCAGCAGCCTAGAGAGCGGGGGGACCAATGAGCAGTTCTTC
-	TRBV14	TRBJ2-7	-	CASSPQYF	TGTGCCAGCAGCCCTCAGTACTTC
-	TRBV5-1	TRBJ2-5	TRBD1	CASSFRQGQETQYF	TGCGCCAGCAGCTTTAGACAGGGGCAAGAGACCCAGTACTTC
-	TRBV6-1	TRBJ2-7	TRBD1	CASSPQGVFGEQYF	TGTGCCAGCTCTCCCCAGGGGGTCTTTGGCGAGCAGTACTTC
-	TRBV6-1	TRBJ1-4	-	CASSPGQTTNEKLFF	TGTGCCAGCAGTCCTGGACAGACAACTAATGAAAAACTGTTTTTT
-	TRBV10-1	TRBJ2-2	TRBD1	CASSEPYFLGQGATGELFF	TGCGCCAGCAGTGAGCCTTATTTCCTAGGACAGGGGGCTACCGGGGAGCTGTTTTTT
-	TRBV7-2	TRBJ2-5	TRBD2	CASSPGGQETQYF	TGTGCCAGCAGCCCCGGGGGGCAAGAGACCCAGTACTTC
-	TRBV6-4	TRBJ2-2	-	CASRRFVGDELFF	TGTGCCAGCAGGCGTTTTGTAGGGGACGAGCTGTTTTTT
few	TRBV11-2	TRBJ2-7	-	CASSLGPGTSYEQYF	TGTGCCAGCAGCTTAGGCCCAGGGACCTCCTACGAGCAGTACTTC
-	TRBV30	TRBJ1-2	-	CAWSFTTEDYGYTF	TGTGCCTGGAGTTTCACAACAGAGGACTATGGCTACACCTTC
-	TRBV5-1	TRBJ2-5	TRBD2	CASSGARGGQETQYF	TGCGCCAGCAGCGGGGCGCGGGGGGGACAAGAGACCCAGTACTTC
few	TRBV7-3	TRBJ2-1	-	CASSLGAYNEQFF	TGTGCCAGCAGCTTAGGGGCCTACAATGAGCAGTTCTTC
-	TRBV7-3	TRBJ2-5	TRBD1	CASSLTGKGETQYF	TGTGCCAGCAGCTTGACAGGGAAGGGGGAGACCCAGTACTTC
many	TRBV30	TRBJ1-2	-	CAWSVGAADGYTF	TGTGCCTGGAGTGTGGGAGCGGCCGATGGCTACACCTTC
-	TRBV30	TRBJ1-1	-	CAWSPRGNTEAFF	TGTGCCTGGAGTCCCAGAGGGAACACTGAAGCTTTCTTT
-	TRBV2	TRBJ1-2	-	CASTEGGGYTF	TGTGCCAGCACCGAGGGAGGCGGCTACACCTTC
-	TRBV2	TRBJ2-3	TRBD2	CADRLAGNVYTQYF	TGTGCCGACCGACTAGCGGGGAACGTATATACGCAGTATTTT
-	TRBV5-1	TRBJ2-3	-	CASSANPGTSTDTQYF	TGCGCCAGCAGCGCCAATCCCGGGACTAGCACAGATACGCAGTATTTT
-	TRBV7-2	TRBJ2-7	-	CASSLTSTYEQYF	TGTGCCAGCAGCTTAACCAGTACCTACGAGCAGTACTTC
few	TRBV6-6	TRBJ2-5	-	CASSYQEKETQYF	TGTGCCAGCAGTTATCAGGAGAAGGAGACCCAGTACTTC
-	TRBV6-1	TRBJ1-2	-	CATLEGNGYGYTF	TGTGCCACCCTCGAGGGGAATGGCTATGGCTACACCTTC
-	TRBV5-4	TRBJ2-1	TRBD2	CASSSSGGVGTFF	TGTGCCAGCAGCTCCTCCGGGGGGGTGGGTACGTTCTTC
-	TRBV6-5	TRBJ2-7	TRBD1	CASSPPTGGAGEQYF	TGTGCCAGCAGTCCCCCGACAGGGGGCGCGGGCGAGCAGTACTTC
-	TRBV5-8	TRBJ2-7	-	CASTHRRTSYEQYF	TGTGCCAGCACCCACCGGCGCACCTCCTACGAGCAGTACTTC
-	TRBV5-1	TRBJ2-2	-	CASSLTGTAGTGELFF	TGCGCCAGCAGCTTGACCGGGACAGCGGGCACCGGGGAGCTGTTTTTT
-	TRBV6-6	TRBJ2-7	-	CASRPAEATGTYEQYF	TGTGCCAGCAGGCCCGCCGAGGCGACAGGCACCTACGAGCAGTACTTC
once	TRBV5-1	TRBJ1-4	TRBD1	CASSSQGQGNNEKLFF	TGCGCCAGCAGCTCTCAAGGACAGGGCAATAATGAAAAACTGTTTTTT
-	TRBV7-3	TRBJ1-6	-	CASSAQGRDDDSPLHF	TGTGCCAGCAGCGCTCAGGGTAGGGATGATGATTCACCCCTCCACTTT